Following are 16 T cell receptor beta chains from one sample sequenced in a study of blood T cell repertoires in COVID-19. This table comes from immunoSEQ multiplex PCR, and its TCRdb copy is limited to in-frame clones, with some not included. The profile covers 110,000 or so clones, with 84% appearing a single time and about 8.1% taken by the ten largest. Material: peripheral blood. These receptors all come from a woman aged 35 to 49 with acute or convalescent COVID-19.

This chain joins TRBV5-1 and TRBJ1-5, with TRBD1 matching over 8 bases. Per germline, CDR1 SGHRS and CDR2 YFSETQ. This CDR3 has 13 amino acids. J was trimmed by 5 bases and V by 3 bases; bases with no gene match: 1. The CDR3 bases are TGCGCCAGCAGCTCGACAGGGGATCAGCCCCAGCATTTT. Translating gives CASSSTGDQPQHF.

This clone was picked up one time. The chain is built from TRBV6-6 and TRBJ1-2; 8 bases are a match to TRBD1. Germline CDR1 and CDR2: MNHNY and SVGAGI (reference sequence). Trimming cost V 5 bases and J 6 bases; bases outside gene matches: 5. The CDR3 contains 13 residues. The CDR3 coding sequence is TGTGCCAGCAGTCAAGGACAGGGACATGGCTACACCTTC. Translated, it gives CASSQGQGHGYTF.

J is TRBJ2-2 and V is TRBV3-1 (or the pseudogene TRBV3-2); possible D gene TRBD1, 6 bases. In germline, CDR1 is LGHDT, CDR2 YNNKEL (reference sequence). Deletions cut 4 bases from V and 4 bases from J, with 10 bases between. The length of the CDR3 is 14 residues. The CDR3 DNA follows: TGTGCCAGCAGCCTCTCAGGGGTCACCGGGGAGCTGTTTTTT. Encoded protein: CASSLSGVTGELFF.

The table lists this clone with a few counts. The chain has TRBV29-1 and TRBJ1-2; no reliable D call. This CDR3 has 11 amino acids. Germline V gene lookup returns CDR1 SQVTM and CDR2 ANQGSEA. V shed 6 bases and J shed 4 bases, with 9 bases lying between them. Written as DNA, the CDR3 is TGCAGCGTCGCTGACTCCTATGGCTACACCTTC. Its translation is CSVADSYGYTF.

This clone was picked up one time. The chain combines TRBV7-9 with TRBJ2-7, with TRBD2 as a possible D gene (6 bases). V was shortened by 4 bases and J by 3 bases, with 10 bases between the two germline ends. The germline CDR1 and CDR2 sequences are SEHNR and FQNEAQ (reference sequence). The CDR3 consists of 13 residues. This CDR3 reads CASSSGLGYEQYF. As DNA, the CDR3 is TGTGCCAGCAGCTCGGGACTCGGCTACGAGCAGTACTTC.

The J gene is TRBJ1-4, the V gene TRBV5-8, with TRBD1 identical over 12 bases. V was pared by 2 bases and J by 8 bases, with 4 bases of the junction left unmatched. The length of the CDR3 is 15 residues. Germline V lookup: CDR1 SGHTS, CDR2 YDEGEE. CDR3 residues: CASSFRDRGQEKLFF. The CDR3 DNA sequence: TGTGCCAGCAGCTTCCGGGACAGGGGGCAGGAAAAACTGTTTTTT.

A word on this clone: Within the sample, other DNA sequences also encode this same CDR3. J is TRBJ2-2 and V is TRBV24-1, with 11 bases matching TRBD1. The V gene end was trimmed by 4 bases and the J gene end by 4 bases; junction bases not matched to a gene: 7. Germline V gene data show CDR1 as KGHDR and CDR2 as SFDVKD. The CDR3 consists of 17 residues. The CDR3 coding sequence is TGTGCCACCAGTGACTCGGACAGGGGGCGAGGCACCGGGGAGCTGTTTTTT. Its translation: CATSDSDRGRGTGELFF.

This clone was picked up one time. The chain uses TRBV6-2 or TRBV6-3 and TRBJ2-3; D possibly corresponds to TRBD2 (6 bases). CDR3 length: 14 amino acids. V lost 2 bases, J lost 6 bases, and 12 bases lay in between. Germline CDR1 and CDR2: MNHEY and SVGEGT. The CDR3 reads CASSYGGGGDTQYF. DNA for the CDR3: TGTGCCAGCAGTTACGGGGGAGGTGGGGATACGCAGTATTTT.

The chain employs TRBV7-2 and TRBJ1-5, with D possibly matching TRBD1 (5 bases). Per the germline V gene, CDR1 is SGHTA and CDR2 is FQGNSA. V was pared by 1 base and J by 7 bases, with 11 bases between. The CDR3 covers 14 residues. In nucleotides, the CDR3 is TGTGCCAGCAGCTTAGGGGCAGGGAACCAGCCCCAGCATTTT. Amino acids: CASSLGAGNQPQHF. Complete variable domain (other parts from reference TRBV7-2 and TRBJ1-5): GAGVSQSPSNKVTEKGKDVELRCDPISGHTALYWYRQSLGQGLEFLIYFQGNSAPDKSGLPSDRFSAERTGGSVSTLTIQRTQQEDSAVYLCASSLGAGNQPQHFGDGTRLSIL.

This clone has a handful of counts. The V call is TRBV7-9, the J call TRBJ1-6, with 9 bases fitting TRBD1. Germline assignment: CDR1 SEHNR and CDR2 FQNEAQ (reference sequence). V was pared by 5 bases and J by 7 bases, with 6 bases of the junction left unmatched. The CDR3 runs 15 residues. CDR3: CASSLRQGGNSPLHF. For the CDR3, the DNA is TGTGCCAGCAGCCTTCGACAGGGGGGAAATTCACCCCTCCACTTT.

This chain connects TRBV5-4 to TRBJ1-4; a weak D match, TRBD1 (6 bases). V was pared by 4 bases and J by 7 bases, with 14 bases between. The CDR3 spans 14 residues. Per germline, CDR1 SGHNT and CDR2 YYREEE (reference sequence). The CDR3 bases are TGTGCCAGCAGCCCACAGGGATTCGGTGAAAAACTGTTTTTT. This codes for CASSPQGFGEKLFF.

This CDR3 reads CASSPRQGYSNQPQHF. CDR3 DNA: TGTGCCAGCAGCCCTCGACAGGGTTATAGCAATCAGCCCCAGCATTTT. This chain uses TRBV7-2 with TRBJ1-5, with 7 bases matching TRBD1. Trimming removed 5 bases from V and 0 bases from J; junction bases left unmatched: 7. There are 16 residues in the CDR3. Germline V gene lookup returns CDR1 SGHTA and CDR2 FQGNSA.

The chain uses TRBV12-2 and TRBJ2-7; the D call in the table, TRBD2, was not verified against the DNA. TRBV12-2 is given as a pseudogene. The CDR3 runs to 14 residues. The CDR3 loop reads CASRRGGGSYEQYF. The CDR3 DNA is TGTGCAAGTCGTCGGGGGGGTGGCTCCTACGAGCAGTACTTC.

The chain employs TRBV5-4 and TRBJ1-1; perhaps TRBD1 as D (5 bases). The CDR3 sequence is 13 residues long. V was clipped by 5 bases and J by 5 bases, with 13 bases between them. Germline V gene lookup returns CDR1 SGHNT and CDR2 YYREEE (reference sequence). Here the CDR3 reads CASRSFSGTEAFF. DNA for the CDR3: TGTGCCAGCAGATCCTTCTCAGGGACTGAAGCTTTCTTT. Together with reference TRBV5-4 and TRBJ1-1, the CDR3 gives the full variable domain: ETGVTQSPTHLIKTRGQQVTLRCSSQSGHNTVSWYQQALGQGPQFIFQYYREEENGRGNFPPRFSGLQFPNYSSELNVNALELDDSALYLCASRSFSGTEAFFGQGTRLTVV.

This clone was counted a single time. The chain has TRBV18 and TRBJ1-2, with D possibly TRBD1 on 5 matching bases. Germline CDR1 and CDR2: KGHSH and LQKENI. The V gene lost 0 bases and the J gene lost 2 bases, with 7 bases spanning the gap. The CDR3 totals 14 residues. In nucleotides, the CDR3 is TGTGCCAGCTCACCACCGGCAGGGAACTATGGCTACACCTTC. Translating it yields CASSPPAGNYGYTF. Using reference TRBV18 and TRBJ1-2 for the parts outside the CDR3, the full variable domain is NAGVMQNPRHLVRRRGQEARLRCSPMKGHSHVYWYRQLPEEGLKFMVYLQKENIIDESGMPKERFSAEFPKEGPSILRIQQVVRGDSAAYFCASSPPAGNYGYTFGSGTRLTVV.

The rearrangement uses TRBV2 and TRBJ2-1; 8 nucleotides align to TRBD2. Germline V gene sequence: CDR1 SNHLY, CDR2 FYNNEI. V shed 4 bases and J 1 base; nucleotides not matched to a gene: 3. The CDR3 spans 15 residues. The CDR3 is CASSAGGPSYNEQFF. DNA for the CDR3: TGTGCCAGCAGTGCGGGGGGGCCATCCTACAATGAGCAGTTCTTC. The variable domain in full, with the rest retrieved from reference TRBV2 and TRBJ2-1, is EPEVTQTPSHQVTQMGQEVILRCVPISNHLYFYWYRQILGQKVEFLVSFYNNEISEKSEIFDDQFSVERPDGSNFTLKIRSTKLEDSAMYFCASSAGGPSYNEQFFGPGTRLTVL.